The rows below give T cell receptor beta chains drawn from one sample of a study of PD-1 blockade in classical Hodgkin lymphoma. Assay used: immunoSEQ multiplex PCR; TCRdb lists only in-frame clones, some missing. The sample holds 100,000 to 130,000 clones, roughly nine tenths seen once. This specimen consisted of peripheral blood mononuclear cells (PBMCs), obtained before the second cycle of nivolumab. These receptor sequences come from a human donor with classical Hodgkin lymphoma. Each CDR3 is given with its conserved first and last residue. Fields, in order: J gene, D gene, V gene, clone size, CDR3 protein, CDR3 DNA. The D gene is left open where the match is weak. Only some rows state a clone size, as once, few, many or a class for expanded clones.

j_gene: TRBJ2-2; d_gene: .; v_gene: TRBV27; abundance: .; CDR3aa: CASSLSGRVNTGELFF; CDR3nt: TGTGCCAGCAGTTTATCTGGGCGGGTGAACACCGGGGAGCTGTTTTTT
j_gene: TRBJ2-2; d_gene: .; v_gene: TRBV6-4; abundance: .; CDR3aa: CASSDSTEAGELFF; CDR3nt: TGTGCCAGCAGTGACTCGACTGAGGCCGGGGAGCTGTTTTTT
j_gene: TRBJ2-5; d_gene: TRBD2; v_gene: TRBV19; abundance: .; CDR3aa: CASSIPLREGLETQYF; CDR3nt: TGTGCCAGTAGTATCCCTCTCCGGGAGGGATTGGAGACCCAGTACTTC
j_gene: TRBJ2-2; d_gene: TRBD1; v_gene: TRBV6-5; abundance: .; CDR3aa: CASSPDRDRRELFF; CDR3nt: TGTGCCAGCAGTCCGGACAGGGATCGTAGGGAGCTGTTTTTT
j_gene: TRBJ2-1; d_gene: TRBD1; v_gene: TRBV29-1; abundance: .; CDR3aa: CSVVRGTGSYNEQFF; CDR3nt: TGCAGCGTTGTAAGAGGGACAGGTTCCTACAATGAGCAGTTCTTC
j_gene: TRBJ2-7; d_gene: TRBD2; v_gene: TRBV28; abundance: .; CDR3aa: CASSSGGLAGVDEQYF; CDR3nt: TGTGCCAGCAGTTCTGGGGGACTAGCGGGAGTTGACGAGCAGTACTTC
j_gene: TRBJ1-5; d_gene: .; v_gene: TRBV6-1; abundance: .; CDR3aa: CASSDQGYQPQHF; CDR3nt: TGTGCCAGCAGTGACCAGGGATATCAGCCCCAGCATTTT
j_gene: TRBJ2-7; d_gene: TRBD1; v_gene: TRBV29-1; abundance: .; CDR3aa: CSVRGTDKNSYEQYF; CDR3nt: TGCAGCGTGCGTGGGACAGATAAAAACTCCTACGAGCAGTACTTC
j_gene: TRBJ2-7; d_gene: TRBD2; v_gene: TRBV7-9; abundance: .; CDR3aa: CASSLRGLAGSEQYF; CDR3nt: TGTGCCAGCAGCTTACGAGGACTAGCCGGGAGCGAGCAGTACTTC
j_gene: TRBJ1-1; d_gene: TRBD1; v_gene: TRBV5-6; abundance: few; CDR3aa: CASSLTGAEAFF; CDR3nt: TGTGCCAGCAGCTTGACAGGGGCTGAAGCTTTCTTT
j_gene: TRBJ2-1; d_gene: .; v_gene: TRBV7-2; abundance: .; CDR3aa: CASSLGVSTIF; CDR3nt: TGTGCCAGCAGCTTAGGGGTCAGTACGATCTTC
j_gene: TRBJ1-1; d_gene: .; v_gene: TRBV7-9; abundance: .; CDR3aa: CASSLEVRVGNTEAFF; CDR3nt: TGTGCCAGCAGCTTAGAAGTGAGGGTTGGGAACACTGAAGCTTTCTTT
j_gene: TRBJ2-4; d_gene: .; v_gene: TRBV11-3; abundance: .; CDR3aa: CASSLDSENIQYF; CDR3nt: TGTGCCAGCAGCTTAGATAGCGAAAACATTCAGTACTTC
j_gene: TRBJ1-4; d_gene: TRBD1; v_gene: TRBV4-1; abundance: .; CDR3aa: CASSQTGTGYATNEKLFF; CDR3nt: TGCGCCAGCAGCCAAACCGGGACAGGGTATGCAACTAATGAAAAACTGTTTTTT
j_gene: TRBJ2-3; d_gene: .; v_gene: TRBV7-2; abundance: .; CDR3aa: CASSLGLRSTDTQYF; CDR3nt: TGTGCCAGCAGCTTAGGACTGCGGAGCACAGATACGCAGTATTTT
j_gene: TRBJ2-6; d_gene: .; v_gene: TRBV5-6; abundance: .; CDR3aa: CASSLWGSGGANVLTF; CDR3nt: TGTGCCAGCAGCTTGTGGGGTTCTGGGGGGGCCAACGTCCTGACTTTC
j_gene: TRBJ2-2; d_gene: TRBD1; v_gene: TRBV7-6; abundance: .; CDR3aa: CASSLEQGALGGELFF; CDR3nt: TGTGCCAGCAGCTTAGAACAGGGGGCACTTGGCGGGGAGCTGTTTTTT
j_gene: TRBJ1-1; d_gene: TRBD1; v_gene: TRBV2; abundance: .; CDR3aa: CASSGQGANSEAFF; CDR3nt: TGTGCCAGCAGCGGACAGGGGGCGAACTCTGAAGCTTTCTTT
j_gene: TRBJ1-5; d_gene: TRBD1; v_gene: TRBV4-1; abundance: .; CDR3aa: CASSFRDRDDQPQHF; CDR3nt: TGCGCCAGCAGCTTTCGGGACAGGGATGATCAGCCCCAGCATTTT
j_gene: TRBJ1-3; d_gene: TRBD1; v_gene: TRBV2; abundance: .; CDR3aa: CASRLQGPHSGNTIYF; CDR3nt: TGTGCCAGCAGACTACAGGGGCCCCACTCTGGAAACACCATATATTTT
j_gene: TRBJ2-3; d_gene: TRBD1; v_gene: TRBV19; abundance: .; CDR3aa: CASSTTGGRTDTQYF; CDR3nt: TGTGCCAGTAGTACGACAGGGGGCCGGACAGATACGCAGTATTTT
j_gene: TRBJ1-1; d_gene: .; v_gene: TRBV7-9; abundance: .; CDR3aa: CASSFGQPEAFF; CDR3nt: TGTGCCAGCAGCTTCGGACAGCCTGAAGCTTTCTTT
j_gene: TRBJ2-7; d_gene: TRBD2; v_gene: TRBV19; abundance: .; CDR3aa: CASNPSGAGVNEQYF; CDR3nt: TGTGCCAGTAATCCCTCAGGAGCGGGAGTGAACGAGCAGTACTTC
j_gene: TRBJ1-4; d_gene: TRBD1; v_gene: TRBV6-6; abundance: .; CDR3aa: CASSPRTGGFEKLFF; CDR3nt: TGTGCCAGCAGTCCCCGGACAGGGGGCTTTGAAAAACTGTTTTTT
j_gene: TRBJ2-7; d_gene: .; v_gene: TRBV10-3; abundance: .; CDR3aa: CAISANYEQYF; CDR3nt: TGTGCCATCAGTGCCAACTACGAGCAGTACTTC
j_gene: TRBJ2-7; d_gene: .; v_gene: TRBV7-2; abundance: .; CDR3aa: CASSPHFESSYEQYF; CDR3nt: TGTGCCAGCAGCCCCCATTTCGAATCCTCCTACGAGCAGTACTTC
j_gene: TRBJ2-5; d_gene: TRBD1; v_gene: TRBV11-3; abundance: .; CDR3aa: CASSLDPSQGAQPREETQYF; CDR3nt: TGTGCCAGCAGCTTAGATCCTAGTCAGGGGGCCCAGCCCCGGGAAGAGACCCAGTACTTC
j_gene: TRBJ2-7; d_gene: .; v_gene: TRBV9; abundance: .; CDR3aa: CASSVVSGAYEQYF; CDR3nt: TGTGCCAGCAGCGTAGTTAGCGGCGCCTACGAGCAGTACTTC
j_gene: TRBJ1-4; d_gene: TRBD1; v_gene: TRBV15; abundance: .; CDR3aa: CATGDPGTGNEKLFF; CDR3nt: TGTGCCACCGGCGATCCGGGGACAGGGAATGAAAAACTGTTTTTT
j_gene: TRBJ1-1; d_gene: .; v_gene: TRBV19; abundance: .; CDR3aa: CASSMGRVHTEAFF; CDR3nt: TGTGCCAGTAGTATGGGCAGGGTACACACTGAAGCTTTCTTT
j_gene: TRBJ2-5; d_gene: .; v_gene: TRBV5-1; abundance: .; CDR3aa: CASSLGLAKETQYF; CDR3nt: TGCGCCAGCAGCTTGGGCTTGGCAAAAGAGACCCAGTACTTC
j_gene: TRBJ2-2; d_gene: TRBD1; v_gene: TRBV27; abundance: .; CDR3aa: CASGSQGVGELFF; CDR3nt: TGTGCCAGCGGATCGCAGGGGGTGGGGGAGCTGTTTTTT
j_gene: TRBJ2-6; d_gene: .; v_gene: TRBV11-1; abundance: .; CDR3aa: CASSPRAGSGANVLTF; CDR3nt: TGTGCCAGCAGCCCCCGGGCAGGCTCTGGGGCCAACGTCCTGACTTTC
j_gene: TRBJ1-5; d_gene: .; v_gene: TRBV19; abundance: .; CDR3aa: CASSIGVYSNQPQHF; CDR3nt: TGTGCCAGTAGTATCGGGGTATATAGCAATCAGCCCCAGCATTTT
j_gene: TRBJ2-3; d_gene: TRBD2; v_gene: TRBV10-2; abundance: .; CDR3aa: CASSQGLVGTQYF; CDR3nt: TGCGCCAGCAGTCAGGGACTAGTGGGTACGCAGTATTTT
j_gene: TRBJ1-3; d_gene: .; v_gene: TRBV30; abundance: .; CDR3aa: CAWSVVGSSGNTIYF; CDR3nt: TGTGCCTGGAGTGTCGTCGGTTCCTCTGGAAACACCATATATTTT
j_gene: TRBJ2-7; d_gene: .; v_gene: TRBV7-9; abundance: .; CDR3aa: CASSYPGSYEQYF; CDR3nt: TGTGCCAGCAGCTACCCGGGCTCCTACGAGCAGTACTTC
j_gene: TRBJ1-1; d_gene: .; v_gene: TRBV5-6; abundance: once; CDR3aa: CASSLGRAGRGTEAFF; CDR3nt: TGTGCCAGCAGCTTGGGACGGGCAGGGCGAGGCACTGAAGCTTTCTTT
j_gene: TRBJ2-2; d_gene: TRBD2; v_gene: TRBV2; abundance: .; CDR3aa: CASKGLAGGSGELFF; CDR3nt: TGTGCCAGCAAGGGACTAGCGGGAGGAAGCGGGGAGCTGTTTTTT
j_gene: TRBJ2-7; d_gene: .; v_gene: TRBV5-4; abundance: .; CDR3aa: CASSLGRAMDEQYF; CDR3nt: TGTGCCAGCAGCTTGGGGCGAGCTATGGACGAGCAGTACTTC
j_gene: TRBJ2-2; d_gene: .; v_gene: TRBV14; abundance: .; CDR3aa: CASSQESGELFF; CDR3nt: TGTGCCAGCAGCCAAGAGTCCGGGGAGCTGTTTTTT
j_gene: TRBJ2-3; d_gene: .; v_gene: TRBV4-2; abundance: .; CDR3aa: CASSQFSSATDTQYF; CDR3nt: TGTGCCAGCAGCCAATTCTCTAGCGCTACAGATACGCAGTATTTT
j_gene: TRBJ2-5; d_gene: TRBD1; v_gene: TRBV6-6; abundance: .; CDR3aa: CASSNMDRGQETQYF; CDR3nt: TGTGCCAGCAGTAACATGGACAGGGGGCAAGAGACCCAGTACTTC
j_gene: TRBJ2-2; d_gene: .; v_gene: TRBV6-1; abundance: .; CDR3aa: CASSGSWLGGELFF; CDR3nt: TGTGCCAGCAGTGGAAGCTGGCTAGGAGGGGAGCTGTTTTTT
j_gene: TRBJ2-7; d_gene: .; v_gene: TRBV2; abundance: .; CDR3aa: CASFGGYEQYF; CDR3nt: TGTGCCAGCTTCGGTGGCTACGAGCAGTACTTC
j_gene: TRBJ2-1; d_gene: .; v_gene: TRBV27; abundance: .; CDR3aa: CASSINYNEQFF; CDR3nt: TGTGCCAGCAGTATTAACTACAATGAGCAGTTCTTC
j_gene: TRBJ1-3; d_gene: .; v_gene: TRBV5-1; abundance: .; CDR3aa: CASSLAGTAGNTIYF; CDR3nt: TGCGCCAGCAGCTTGGCCGGGACGGCTGGAAACACCATATATTTT
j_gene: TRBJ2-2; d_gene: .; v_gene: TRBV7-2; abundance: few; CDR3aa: CASSLVPGPNTGELFF; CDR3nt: TGTGCCAGCAGCTTAGTGCCGGGGCCCAACACCGGGGAGCTGTTTTTT
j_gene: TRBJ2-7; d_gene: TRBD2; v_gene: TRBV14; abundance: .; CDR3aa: CASSQGPGLADRQYF; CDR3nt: TGTGCCAGCAGCCAAGGCCCGGGACTAGCGGATAGGCAGTACTTC
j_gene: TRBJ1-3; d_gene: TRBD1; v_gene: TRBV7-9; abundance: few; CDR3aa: CASSLGTGTGGNTIYF; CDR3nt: TGTGCCAGCAGCTTAGGGACCGGGACAGGGGGAAACACCATATATTTT